These T cell receptor beta chains were read from a single sample in a study of cytomegalovirus exposure and HLA in healthy donors. Method: immunoSEQ multiplex PCR; TCRdb's copy keeps in-frame clones and lacks some. Counted here are more than 150,000 clones, over 65% occurring once; the ten biggest clones make up under 2%. Sequenced sample: PBMCs. The receptors shown here come from a man between 18 and 29 years old in good health and CMV-seronegative. CDR3s include the opening cysteine and the closing phenylalanine or tryptophan. A D gene is named only where the DNA matches it firmly. Some rows mark clone size as missing; the rest say once, few, many or name a class of expanded clone.

CDR3nt: TGTGCCAGCAGCTTAGAGGGGGGGTACCAAGAGACCCAGTACTTC
CDR3aa: CASSLEGGYQETQYF
d_gene: NA
v_gene: TRBV7-3
j_gene: TRBJ2-5
len: 15
abundance: NA

CDR3nt: TGTGCCATTTCAGGTCAGAACTCTGGAAACACCATATATTTT
CDR3aa: CAISGQNSGNTIYF
d_gene: NA
v_gene: TRBV10-3
j_gene: TRBJ1-3
len: 14
abundance: NA

CDR3nt: TGTGCCAGCAGCGTAGACCCTAGCGGGGGTGCCGCAGATACGCAGTATTTT
CDR3aa: CASSVDPSGGAADTQYF
d_gene: TRBD2
v_gene: TRBV9
j_gene: TRBJ2-3
len: 17
abundance: NA

CDR3nt: NA
CDR3aa: CASSRYTSATSTDTQYF
d_gene: NA
v_gene: TRBV27
j_gene: TRBJ2-3
len: 17
abundance: NA

CDR3nt: TGCAGCGTTAAAACAGGGGCGGGACAGCCCCAGCATTTT
CDR3aa: CSVKTGAGQPQHF
d_gene: TRBD1
v_gene: TRBV29-1
j_gene: TRBJ1-5
len: 13
abundance: NA

CDR3nt: TGCAGTGCTAGGCTCGGGGATACGCAGTATTTT
CDR3aa: CSARLGDTQYF
d_gene: NA
v_gene: TRBV20-1
j_gene: TRBJ2-3
len: 11
abundance: NA

CDR3nt: TGTGCCAGCAGCTTAGATGGCGGCTCCTACAATGAGCAGTTCTTC
CDR3aa: CASSLDGGSYNEQFF
d_gene: NA
v_gene: TRBV7-6
j_gene: TRBJ2-1
len: 15
abundance: NA

CDR3nt: TGCGCCAGCAGGACAGCGGGAAACACCATATATTTT
CDR3aa: CASRTAGNTIYF
d_gene: NA
v_gene: TRBV10-1
j_gene: TRBJ1-3
len: 12
abundance: NA

CDR3nt: TGTGCCAGCAGTTCCGGGACATTCTCCTACGAGCAGTACTTC
CDR3aa: CASSSGTFSYEQYF
d_gene: NA
v_gene: TRBV5-4
j_gene: TRBJ2-7
len: 14
abundance: NA

CDR3nt: TGTGCCAGCAGCCCCGCAGGGGCAGGAAACACCATATATTTT
CDR3aa: CASSPAGAGNTIYF
d_gene: NA
v_gene: TRBV5-6
j_gene: TRBJ1-3
len: 14
abundance: NA

CDR3nt: TGTGCCAGCAGCAAGTCGACAGGGATAGGCTATGGCTACACCTTC
CDR3aa: CASSKSTGIGYGYTF
d_gene: TRBD1
v_gene: TRBV5-6
j_gene: TRBJ1-2
len: 15
abundance: NA

CDR3nt: TGTGCCAGCAGCTTGGACAGCGTCTATGGCTACACCTTC
CDR3aa: CASSLDSVYGYTF
d_gene: NA
v_gene: TRBV7-9
j_gene: TRBJ1-2
len: 13
abundance: NA

CDR3nt: TGTGCCAGCAGCTTAGGTGGTAGCGGCGAGACCCAGTACTTC
CDR3aa: CASSLGGSGETQYF
d_gene: NA
v_gene: TRBV11-2
j_gene: TRBJ2-5
len: 14
abundance: once